A selection of T cell receptor beta chains follows, all from one sample in a study of shared clonotypes between healthy human individuals. Some clones are missing from TCRdb's copy, which holds only in-frame ones; the method was immunoSEQ multiplex PCR. The sample holds about 1.5 million clones; approximately 98% are singletons and the top ten take roughly 0.42%. Material: naive CD4+ T cells sorted from blood. The source of these receptors is a man younger than 45 in good health. CDR3s include the opening cysteine and the closing phenylalanine or tryptophan. Each record gives: clone size, V gene, D gene, J gene, CDR3 protein, CDR3 DNA. D genes are given only for firm matches. Clone size is shown for a subset of rows, as once, few, many or a class of expanded clone.

.	TRBV19	.	TRBJ2-4	CASSIPGAHIQYF	TGTGCCAGTAGTATCCCGGGGGCACACATTCAGTACTTC
.	TRBV18	.	TRBJ2-7	CASSTTSGGPSYEQYF	TGTGCCAGCTCAACTACCTCGGGGGGCCCCTCTTACGAGCAGTACTTC
.	TRBV6-1	.	TRBJ1-1	CAAREVNTEAFF	TGTGCCGCCAGGGAGGTCAACACTGAAGCTTTCTTT
.	TRBV11-2	TRBD1	TRBJ2-1	CASSFPQGITYNEQFF	TGTGCCAGCAGCTTCCCACAGGGGATCACCTACAATGAGCAGTTCTTC
.	TRBV4-3	.	TRBJ1-2	CASSQDLRETNYGYTF	TGCGCCAGCAGCCAAGATCTGAGGGAGACTAACTATGGCTACACCTTC
.	TRBV6-1	.	TRBJ2-2	CASSDRGNTGELFF	TGTGCCAGCAGTGACAGGGGCAACACCGGGGAGCTGTTTTTT
.	TRBV19	TRBD1	TRBJ1-1	CASSIEGAGTEAFF	TGTGCCAGTAGTATTGAGGGGGCGGGCACTGAAGCTTTCTTT
once	TRBV5-1	.	TRBJ1-3	CASSSGRGGNTIYF	TGCGCCAGCAGTTCCGGCAGAGGTGGAAACACCATATATTTT
.	TRBV10-1	.	TRBJ2-3	CASSEGSSTDTQYF	TGCGCCAGCAGTGAGGGCTCTAGCACAGATACGCAGTATTTT
.	TRBV4-1	TRBD2	TRBJ2-5	CASSQSGLAVLETQYF	TGCGCCAGCAGCCAGTCCGGACTAGCGGTCCTCGAGACCCAGTACTTC
once	TRBV7-9	TRBD1	TRBJ2-5	CASSLVSGGGETQYF	TGTGCCAGCAGCTTAGTCTCAGGGGGTGGAGAGACCCAGTACTTC
few	TRBV7-2	.	TRBJ2-1	CASKTDNEQFF	TGTGCCAGCAAGACCGACAATGAGCAGTTCTTC
once	TRBV7-8	TRBD2	TRBJ2-3	CASSFKAGLAGGTPHTDTQYF	TGTGCCAGCAGCTTTAAGGCGGGACTAGCGGGAGGTACCCCACACACAGATACGCAGTATTTT
.	TRBV4-1	TRBD1	TRBJ2-2	CASSRIGQGTGELFF	TGCGCCAGCAGCCGCATAGGACAGGGCACCGGGGAGCTGTTTTTT
.	TRBV19	TRBD1	TRBJ1-5	CASTGTVSNQPQHF	TGTGCCAGTACCGGGACAGTCAGCAATCAGCCCCAGCATTTT
.	TRBV6-1	.	TRBJ1-3	CASSEQGWSGNTIYF	TGTGCCAGCAGTGAACAGGGTTGGTCTGGAAACACCATATATTTT
.	TRBV28	.	TRBJ1-1	CASSSYIQGNTEAFF	TGTGCCAGCAGTTCCTATATACAGGGAAACACTGAAGCTTTCTTT
.	TRBV6-5	.	TRBJ1-1	CASMRDPGGTEAFF	TGTGCCAGCATGAGGGACCCCGGGGGCACTGAAGCTTTCTTT
.	TRBV14	.	TRBJ1-5	CASSQSTGLSNQPQHF	TGTGCCAGCAGCCAGAGTACAGGACTTAGCAATCAGCCCCAGCATTTT
.	TRBV5-1	.	TRBJ2-7	CASSLEAGPSYEQYF	TGCGCCAGCAGCTTGGAAGCAGGACCCTCCTACGAGCAGTACTTC
.	TRBV5-8	.	TRBJ2-5	CASSNRDGKTQYF	TGTGCCAGCAGCAACAGGGACGGGAAGACCCAGTACTTC
.	TRBV5-4	TRBD1	TRBJ1-2	CASSPGQGYGYTF	TGTGCCAGCAGCCCGGGACAGGGGTATGGCTACACCTTC
.	TRBV2	.	TRBJ2-5	CASSERAVLLQETQYF	TGTGCCAGCAGTGAAAGGGCGGTTCTACTACAAGAGACCCAGTACTTC
.	TRBV20-1	.	TRBJ2-3	CSARATDTQYF	TGCAGTGCTAGGGCCACAGATACGCAGTATTTT
.	TRBV28	.	TRBJ1-5	CASSLGVFQPQHF	TGTGCCAGCAGTTTGGGAGTATTTCAGCCCCAGCATTTT
once	TRBV6-5	TRBD1	TRBJ2-7	CASSSGQPTYEQYF	TGTGCCAGCAGTTCGGGACAGCCGACCTACGAGCAGTACTTC
.	TRBV20-1	.	TRBJ2-7	CSGYSSYEQYF	TGCAGTGGATACAGCTCCTACGAGCAGTACTTC
.	TRBV5-4	TRBD2	TRBJ2-7	CASSSKWGGLAGDEQYF	TGTGCCAGCAGCTCCAAGTGGGGGGGACTAGCGGGAGACGAGCAGTACTTC
.	TRBV28	.	TRBJ1-3	CASDRGGSGNTIYF	TGTGCCAGCGACCGGGGGGGCTCTGGAAACACCATATATTTT
.	TRBV7-2	TRBD2	TRBJ2-7	CASSLERGGSGSRYEQYF	TGTGCCAGCAGCTTAGAAAGGGGGGGAAGCGGGAGTCGATACGAGCAGTACTTC
.	TRBV11-2	.	TRBJ1-3	CASSLERGNTIYF	TGTGCCAGCAGCTTAGAGCGTGGAAACACCATATATTTT
.	TRBV30	.	TRBJ2-1	CAYSPRNEQFF	TGTGCCTACTCTCCCCGCAATGAGCAGTTCTTC
.	TRBV5-4	.	TRBJ2-3	CASSGERVGTDTQYF	TGTGCCAGCAGCGGTGAGAGGGTAGGCACAGATACGCAGTATTTT
.	TRBV19	TRBD1	TRBJ2-2	CASSAGTGVTGELFF	TGTGCCAGTAGCGCCGGGACAGGGGTCACCGGGGAGCTGTTTTTT
.	TRBV23-1	.	TRBJ1-2	CASSRQDGYTF	TGCGCCAGCAGTCGACAGGATGGCTACACCTTC
.	TRBV30	.	TRBJ1-1	CAWSVQEWGNTEAFF	TGTGCCTGGAGTGTACAGGAATGGGGCAACACTGAAGCTTTCTTT
.	TRBV7-2	.	TRBJ1-1	CASSLYQGPTEAFF	TGTGCCAGCAGCTTATATCAGGGTCCCACTGAAGCTTTCTTT
.	TRBV7-6	TRBD1	TRBJ2-7	CASSLAPPGTGSYEQYF	TGTGCCAGCAGCTTAGCGCCCCCGGGGACAGGGTCCTACGAGCAGTACTTC
.	TRBV18	TRBD1	TRBJ2-2	CASSPPPGQGNTGELFF	TGTGCCAGCTCACCACCTCCGGGACAGGGAAACACCGGGGAGCTGTTTTTT
.	TRBV10-3	.	TRBJ2-1	CAMGSGYNEQFF	TGTGCCATGGGGTCAGGGTACAATGAGCAGTTCTTC
.	TRBV4-3	.	TRBJ2-3	CASSQGTTDTQYF	TGCGCCAGCAGCCAGGGAACAACAGATACGCAGTATTTT
.	TRBV5-1	.	TRBJ2-1	CASSLGSPNEQFF	TGCGCCAGCAGCTTGGGGAGTCCCAATGAGCAGTTCTTC
.	TRBV28	.	TRBJ1-5	CASSEHRALGNQPQHF	TGTGCCAGCAGTGAACACAGGGCTCTGGGCAATCAGCCCCAGCATTTT
once	TRBV15	.	TRBJ2-3	CATSRDWAGRLFDTQYF	TGTGCCACCAGCAGAGATTGGGCAGGGAGGTTATTCGATACGCAGTATTTT
.	TRBV5-1	TRBD1	TRBJ2-1	CASSLPPLGTGMDVFYNEQFF	TGCGCCAGCAGCTTGCCACCACTTGGGACAGGGATGGACGTGTTCTACAATGAGCAGTTCTTC
.	TRBV4-3	.	TRBJ2-2	CASSQVWFSGELFF	TGCGCCAGCAGCCAAGTTTGGTTTTCCGGGGAGCTGTTTTTT
.	TRBV29-1	.	TRBJ1-1	CSVEQGRTEAFF	TGCAGCGTCGAACAGGGTCGCACTGAAGCTTTCTTT
.	TRBV10-2	TRBD2	TRBJ2-1	CATLGTSGTYNEQFF	TGCGCCACCCTCGGGACTAGCGGGACGTACAATGAGCAGTTCTTC